The 3 T cell receptor beta chains listed next were all sequenced from one sample in a study of CD8+ T cells in alopecia areata. Treatment specified: oral pan-JAK inhibitor, 5-10 mg twice daily. Sequencing relied on a cDNA template that was reverse transcribed from extracted RNA. The method was immunoSEQ multiplex PCR; TCRdb's version includes in-frame clones alone and lacks a portion of them. The profile shows roughly 180,000 clones, approximately 51% of them singletons. The sequenced sample was CD8+ T cells sorted from blood, obtained around week 53, from a patient treated with tofacitinib. These receptors came from a human donor with alopecia areata.

This rearrangement joins TRBV4-1 to TRBJ2-6; no clear D. This CDR3 has 14 residues. Trimming stripped 5 bases from V and 1 base from J, with 6 bases between. Germline V gives CDR1 MGHRA, CDR2 YSYEKL. In DNA form, the CDR3 reads TGCGCCAGCAGCTTACTTTCTGGGGCCAACGTCCTGACTTTC. Residues: CASSLLSGANVLTF.

This clone was counted ten times or more. V gene TRBV7-2 combines with J gene TRBJ2-2, with unresolved D. Trimming pared 2 bases from V and 6 bases from J, leaving 10 bases between. Germline values: CDR1 SGHTA, CDR2 FQGNSA. This CDR3 comprises 14 residues. The CDR3 spells CASSLRASAGELFF. CDR3 bases: TGTGCCAGCAGCTTACGGGCGAGCGCCGGGGAGCTGTTTTTT. Variable domain in full (rest from reference TRBV7-2 and TRBJ2-2): GAGVSQSPSNKVTEKGKDVELRCDPISGHTALYWYRQSLGQGLEFLIYFQGNSAPDKSGLPSDRFSAERTGGSVSTLTIQRTQQEDSAVYLCASSLRASAGELFFGEGSRLTVL.

J is TRBJ2-7 and V is TRBV9, with 9 bases matching TRBD1. After removal of 3 bases from V and 0 bases from J, the junction contained 1 base not matched to a gene. Germline lookup yields CDR1 SGDLS and CDR2 YYNGEE. The CDR3 is made up of 14 amino acids. The CDR3 coding sequence is TGTGCCAGCAGCGGGGGACAGGGCTCCTACGAGCAGTACTTC. Amino acid sequence: CASSGGQGSYEQYF.